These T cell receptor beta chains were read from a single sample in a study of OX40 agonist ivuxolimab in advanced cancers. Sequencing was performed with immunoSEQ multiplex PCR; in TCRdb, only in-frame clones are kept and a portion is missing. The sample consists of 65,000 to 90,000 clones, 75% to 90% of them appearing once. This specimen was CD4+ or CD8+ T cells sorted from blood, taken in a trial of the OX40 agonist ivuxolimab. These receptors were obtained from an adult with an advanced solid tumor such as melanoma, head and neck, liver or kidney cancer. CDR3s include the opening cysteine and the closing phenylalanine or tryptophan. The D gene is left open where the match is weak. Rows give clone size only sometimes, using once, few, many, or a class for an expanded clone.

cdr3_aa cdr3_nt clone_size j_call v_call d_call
CSVPLAGLLETQYF TGCAGCGTTCCCCTGGCGGGGCTTTTAGAGACCCAGTACTTC once TRBJ2-5 TRBV29-1 -
CASSQVLRELGRFTDTQYF TGCGCCAGCAGCCAAGTTCTACGGGAGCTTGGCCGGTTCACAGATACGCAGTATTTT - TRBJ2-3 TRBV4-1 -
CASSPRGGALNEQFF TGTGCCAGCAGCCCAAGGGGGGGGGCGCTGAATGAGCAGTTCTTC - TRBJ2-1 TRBV7-2 -
CASRPAGRYYGYTF TGTGCCAGCAGGCCGGCAGGGAGGTACTATGGCTACACCTTC - TRBJ1-2 TRBV2 -
CASSPQGQEANYGYTF TGTGCCAGCAGCCCCCAGGGACAGGAAGCTAACTATGGCTACACCTTC - TRBJ1-2 TRBV11-2 TRBD1
CASSIGTRYNEQFF TGTGCCAGTAGTATCGGGACTAGATACAATGAGCAGTTCTTC - TRBJ2-1 TRBV19 TRBD2
CASSLVPRGNQPQHF TGTGCCAGCAGCTTAGTGCCCCGAGGGAACCAGCCCCAGCATTTT - TRBJ1-5 TRBV11-2 -
CASSKLRETWTEAFF TGTGCCAGCAGTAAGCTCAGGGAGACCTGGACTGAAGCTTTCTTT - TRBJ1-1 TRBV27 -
CASSIGIQETQYF TGTGCCAGTAGTATCGGGATTCAAGAGACCCAGTACTTC once TRBJ2-5 TRBV19 -
CASSLVGGALDEQFF TGTGCCAGCAGCTTAGTGGGGGGGGCCTTGGATGAGCAGTTCTTC - TRBJ2-1 TRBV7-9 -
CASSIEYQPQHF TGTGCCAGTAGTATAGAGTATCAGCCCCAGCATTTT once TRBJ1-5 TRBV19 -